The clone carrying this T cell receptor (beta chain) has just a few counts. These data come from a study of blood T cells in healthy people across ages. All donors came from Russia, were Caucasian and healthy, and spanned ages about 6 to 100. It was around 10 milliliters of peripheral blood that were drawn from each donor. PBMCs, at least 6.5 million per sample, were isolated. Alongside a J-beta primer mix, a sample-barcoded 5' primer served in a second PCR lasting about 7 to 12 cycles. A template-switch adaptor containing 12 random nucleotides labeled each cDNA molecule. Via MiXCR, TCRdb re-called the 5' RACE reads, giving one row per CDR3 protein. The data hold approximately 2,000,000 distinct CDR3 sequences, with roughly two fifths observed a single time. The sequenced sample was blood. The receptor comes from a human donor in good health.

CDR3 residues: CASSLASPGGADTQYF. The CDR3 DNA follows: TGTGCCAGCAGCTTAGCCTCCCCGGGAGGGGCAGATACGCAGTATTTT. V is TRBV7-2 and J is TRBJ2-3; TRBD2 agrees at 8 bases. J lost 4 bases, V lost 0 bases, and 6 bases had no gene match. The CDR3 runs 16 residues. Looked up from germline, CDR1 is SGHTA and CDR2 is FQGNSA.